These 32 T cell receptor beta chains share one sample of origin, sequenced in a study of blood T cell repertoires in COVID-19. The assay was immunoSEQ multiplex PCR, and TCRdb's table has in-frame clones only and misses some. This table holds 10,000 or so clones, 70% to 90% found once. The sample taken for sequencing was peripheral blood. The receptor set was obtained from a human donor in a cohort sampled during active COVID-19.

The V and J genes are TRBV6-4 and TRBJ2-3, with 10 bases lining up with TRBD1. V gave up 2 bases and J gave up 1 base; unmatched junction bases: 0. The CDR3 is made up of 15 amino acids. The germline V gene has CDR1 MRHNA and CDR2 SNTAGT. CDR3 in amino acids: CASSDGTGGTDTQYF. In nucleotides, the CDR3 is TGTGCCAGCAGTGACGGGACAGGGGGCACAGATACGCAGTATTTT.

The chain is built from TRBV6-6 and TRBJ1-4, with TRBD1 matching over 10 bases. CDR3 length: 14 residues. The trim removed 2 bases at V and 6 bases at J, leaving 0 bases unmatched. Germline V gives CDR1 MNHNY, CDR2 SVGAGI (reference sequence). Here the CDR3 reads CASSYGTGDEKLFF. The CDR3 DNA reads as TGTGCCAGCAGTTACGGGACAGGGGATGAAAAACTGTTTTTT.

This clone occurred a few times. The rearrangement uses TRBV28 and TRBJ2-2; a possible D gene is TRBD2 (5 bases). The germline V gene has CDR1 MDHEN and CDR2 SYDVKM. The ends were cut back, 2 bases at V and 0 bases at J, with 7 bases in the middle. This CDR3 has 15 residues. CDR3 sequence: CASSLPAANTGELFF. The CDR3 DNA reads as TGTGCCAGCAGTTTACCAGCGGCGAACACCGGGGAGCTGTTTTTT.

The rearrangement joins TRBV6-5 to TRBJ1-1, with unresolved D. CDR1 and CDR2 from the germline V gene are MNHEY and SVGAGI. This CDR3 spans 15 amino acids. The ends were cut back, 8 bases at V and 0 bases at J, with 16 bases in the middle. The CDR3 sequence is CASRLSGFMNTEAFF. For the CDR3, the DNA is TGTGCCAGCCGCCTTTCAGGCTTCATGAACACTGAAGCTTTCTTT.

On this clone itself: The junction does not match germline at one end; this may be a read error. This sequence joins TRBV6-6 and TRBJ2-7; 11 positions match TRBD1. Germline V gene sequence: CDR1 MNHNY, CDR2 SVGAGI (reference sequence). CDR3 length equals 14 residues. The CDR3 reads CASSPSGTGGDSCF. DNA for the CDR3: TGTGCCAGCTCTCCGTCCGGGACAGGGGGGGACAGTTGCTTC.

Within the sample, this clone is medium-sized. The chain recombines TRBV7-7 with TRBJ2-2; 9 bases agree with TRBD1. The J segment lost 6 bases and the V segment lost 4 bases, leaving 15 bases of the junction unmatched. CDR3 length equals 18 residues. The V gene's germline CDR1 is SSHAT and CDR2 FNYEAQ (reference sequence). CDR3 DNA sequence: TGTGCCAGCAGCTCCCTACCGGGACAGGGCGCGGTCGCCGGGGAGCTGTTTTTT. It translates to CASSSLPGQGAVAGELFF.

This chain joins TRBV19 and TRBJ2-5; D is unresolved. Per the germline V gene, CDR1 is LNHDA and CDR2 is SQIVND (reference sequence). This CDR3 spans 13 amino acids. Trimming removed 5 bases from V and 4 bases from J, with 11 bases in between. This CDR3 reads CASSARSPETQYF. CDR3 coding DNA: TGTGCCAGTAGTGCACGGAGCCCAGAGACCCAGTACTTC.

This chain uses TRBV28 with TRBJ1-5, with TRBD1 identical over 12 bases. J lost 9 bases, V lost 3 bases, and 9 bases had no gene match. The CDR3 has 16 residues. The germline gives CDR1 MDHEN, CDR2 SYDVKM. CDR3 in DNA: TGTGCCAGCAGTTTCCCGACCGGGACAGGGGGCCTGCCCCAGCATTTT. Amino acid sequence: CASSFPTGTGGLPQHF.

This sequence joins TRBV19 and TRBJ2-2, with D perhaps TRBD2 (5 bases). CDR1 LNHDA and CDR2 SQIVND come from the germline V gene (reference sequence). The CDR3 is 16 residues long. V was clipped by 4 bases and J by 0 bases, with 12 bases between them. The DNA of the CDR3 is TGTGCCAGTAGTACTACTAGTCCTCCGAACACCGGGGAGCTGTTTTTT. This codes for CASSTTSPPNTGELFF.

The J gene is TRBJ2-1, the V gene TRBV25-1; 9 positions agree with TRBD2. CDR3 size: 14 residues. With V trimmed by 5 bases and J by 4 bases, 3 bases remained unmatched. Germline CDR1 MGHDK, CDR2 SYGVNS. The CDR3 coding sequence is TGTGCCAGCAGTTGGCGGGAGGGTTACAATGAGCAGTTCTTC. Its translation is CASSWREGYNEQFF. Full variable domain (rest looked up from reference TRBV25-1 and TRBJ2-1): EADIYQTPRYLVIGTGKKITLECSQTMGHDKMYWYQQDPGMELHLIHYSYGVNSTEKGDLSSESTVSRIRTEHFPLTLESARPSHTSQYLCASSWREGYNEQFFGPGTRLTVL.

The chain employs TRBV7-8 and TRBJ2-3; D gene uncertain. CDR3 length: 11 amino acids. The V and J ends lost 3 bases and 7 bases respectively, with 5 bases between them. Germline-derived CDR1 and CDR2 are SGHVS and FQNEAQ. The CDR3 sequence is CASSLRYTQYF. In DNA form, the CDR3 reads TGTGCCAGCAGCTTGAGGTATACGCAGTATTTT.

The gene calls are TRBV4-1 and TRBJ1-3, with no clear D. V lost 1 base to trimming and J lost 0 bases, with 16 bases between them. CDR1 and CDR2 (germline): MGHRA, YSYEKL. The CDR3 spans 18 residues. The CDR3, as DNA: TGCGCCAGCAGCCAAGGGATCTTACGGAGAGACTCTGGAAACACCATATATTTT. This sequence encodes CASSQGILRRDSGNTIYF.

This clone has only one observation. V gene TRBV2 combines with J gene TRBJ2-3; D not certain. This CDR3 comprises 12 residues. Germline V gene sequence: CDR1 SNHLY, CDR2 FYNNEI. V was shortened by 2 bases and J by 8 bases, with 8 bases between the two germline ends. In nucleotides, the CDR3 is TGTGCCAGCAGTGAACGGAGAGGTACGCAGTATTTT. Translated, it gives CASSERRGTQYF.

This chain links TRBV5-5 with TRBJ2-7; tentatively, D is TRBD2 (5 bases). The CDR3 is 14 residues long. Germline assignment: CDR1 SGHKS and CDR2 YYEKEE (reference sequence). V lost 3 bases and J lost 3, with 13 bases in between. As DNA, the CDR3 is TGTGCCAGCAGCTCCCACCTAGCCCTCTACGAGCAGTACTTC. Residues: CASSSHLALYEQYF. Together with reference TRBV5-5 and TRBJ2-7, the CDR3 gives the full variable domain: DAGVTQSPTHLIKTRGQQVTLRCSPISGHKSVSWYQQVLGQGPQFIFQYYEKEERGRGNFPDRFSARQFPNYSSELNVNALLLGDSALYLCASSSHLALYEQYFGPGTRLTVT.

The chain recombines TRBV7-9 with TRBJ2-3; D is possibly TRBD2 (5 bases). This CDR3 is 15 amino acids long. The germline V gene encodes CDR1 SEHNR and CDR2 FQNEAQ (reference sequence). V was shortened by 4 bases and J by 8 bases, with 19 bases between the two germline ends. CDR3 sequence (DNA): TGTGCCAGCAGCTCGCCGGGAAAGACAAGAGGTACGCAGTATTTT. It yields the protein CASSSPGKTRGTQYF.

This clone has a handful of counts. The genes are TRBV27 and TRBJ2-1; TRBD2 matches 11 bases. With 5 bases clipped from V and 2 bases from J, the junction kept 2 bases outside the gene matches. CDR3 length: 15 amino acids. The germline V gene encodes CDR1 MNHEY and CDR2 SMNVEV (reference sequence). CDR3 sequence (DNA): TGTGCCAGCAGTCCACTAGCGGGAGCCTACAATGAGCAGTTCTTC. Amino acids: CASSPLAGAYNEQFF.

The chain links TRBV7-2 to TRBJ2-2; 7 bases are a match to TRBD1. The CDR3 consists of 18 residues. Germline CDR1 is SGHTA and CDR2 is FQGNSA. V shed 1 base, J shed 1 base, and the junction held 9 bases outside the gene matches. CDR3 nucleotide sequence: TGTGCCAGCAGCTTAGTCCCGCCCGGGACAGAGAACACCGGGGAGCTGTTTTTT. Encoded protein: CASSLVPPGTENTGELFF.

This clone was detected only once. The CDR3 loop is CASRDSGYNEQFF. The CDR3 DNA follows: TGTGCCAGCCGGGATAGCGGCTACAATGAGCAGTTCTTC. The chain employs TRBV7-2 and TRBJ2-1, with a possible D match to TRBD2 (6 bases). Germline CDR1 reads SGHTA; CDR2 reads FQGNSA. The V end was cut by 8 bases, the J end by 3 bases, with 11 bases between. The CDR3 contains 13 residues.

This clone was seen a few times. An end of the junction differs from the germline gene, which may be a read error. The chain recombines TRBV7-9 with TRBJ2-3, with 10 bases identical to TRBD2. The CDR3 loop spans 15 amino acids. Germline lookup yields CDR1 SEHNR and CDR2 FQNEAQ (reference sequence). CDR3 coding DNA: TGTGCCAGCAGCCTAGCGGGGGCGAGCACAGATACGCAGTATTTT. Amino acids: CASSLAGASTDTQYF.

The chain joins TRBV4-1 to TRBJ2-5; 8 positions match TRBD2. The V and J ends lost 2 bases and 4 bases, in that order; junction bases with no gene match: 6. Germline lookup yields CDR1 MGHRA and CDR2 YSYEKL. This CDR3 contains 15 residues. This CDR3 reads CASSQSYGGGETQYF. Written as DNA, the CDR3 is TGCGCCAGCAGCCAATCTTACGGGGGGGGAGAGACCCAGTACTTC.

V gene TRBV10-1 combines with J gene TRBJ1-1; 8 bases are a match to TRBD1. J was trimmed by 10 bases and V by 3 bases; bases with no gene match: 7. The germline gives CDR1 WNHNN, CDR2 SYGVQD (reference sequence). The CDR3 length is 13 residues. CDR3 sequence (DNA): TGCGCCAGCAGTGACCGGACAGGGAGGAGAGCTTTCTTT. It translates to CASSDRTGRRAFF.

Of note for this clone: A far larger clone is off by one base, so a read error is likely. This same CDR3 is encoded by further DNA sequences in the sample. The rearrangement uses TRBV5-1 and TRBJ1-5; D may be TRBD1 (5 bases). CDR3 length: 15 amino acids. With 4 bases removed from V and 5 bases from J, the gap between germline ends came to 16 bases. CDR1 is SGHRS, CDR2 YFSETQ, per germline. CDR3 loop: CASSLRPGGDQPQHF. CDR3 DNA sequence: TGCGCCAGCAGCCTAAGGCCGGGGGGGGATCAGCCCCAGCATTTT.

The V and J genes are TRBV19 and TRBJ1-5; tentatively, D is TRBD1 (5 bases). CDR1 and CDR2 from the germline V gene are LNHDA and SQIVND (reference sequence). V was pared by 4 bases and J by 9 bases, with 16 bases between. The CDR3 contains 14 residues. CDR3 residues: CASSKDGLGGPQHF. The CDR3 bases are TGTGCCAGTAGTAAGGACGGCCTGGGGGGGCCCCAGCATTTT.

This clone was counted between two and nine times. J is TRBJ1-1 and V is TRBV18; D is possibly TRBD1 (5 bases). CDR1 is KGHSH, CDR2 LQKENI, per germline. V was trimmed by 6 bases and J by 1 base, leaving 6 bases between them. The CDR3 consists of 12 residues. CDR3 nucleotides: TGTGCCAGCTCGGGGGGGAACACTGAAGCTTTCTTT. This codes for CASSGGNTEAFF.

This clone was seen a few times. The chain's CDR3 is CASSSQGWVRDQYF. In nucleotides, the CDR3 is TGTGCCAGCAGTTCCCAGGGGTGGGTAAGGGACCAGTACTTC. This chain uses TRBV28 with TRBJ2-7; D is possibly TRBD1 (6 bases). The CDR3 runs 14 residues. Per the germline V gene, CDR1 is MDHEN and CDR2 is SYDVKM. Trimming stripped 4 bases from V and 10 bases from J, with 20 bases between.

This sequence joins TRBV27 and TRBJ2-7; a weak D match, TRBD2 (6 bases). The CDR3 sequence is 14 residues long. Deletions cut 3 bases from V and 0 bases from J, with 9 bases between. The V gene's germline CDR1 is MNHEY and CDR2 SMNVEV (reference sequence). CDR3: CASSLDGSSYEQYF. CDR3 in DNA: TGTGCCAGCAGTTTGGACGGGAGCTCCTACGAGCAGTACTTC.

V is TRBV5-1 and J is TRBJ1-2, with 7 bases identical to TRBD1. The CDR3 covers 15 residues. J was trimmed by 6 bases and V by 5 bases; bases with no gene match: 13. Germline V gene sequence: CDR1 SGHRS, CDR2 YFSETQ. CDR3: CASRTQGIVDNGYTF. In nucleotides, the CDR3 is TGCGCCAGCAGAACACAGGGGATAGTCGATAATGGCTACACCTTC. Variable domain in full (rest from reference TRBV5-1 and TRBJ1-2): KAGVTQTPRYLIKTRGQQVTLSCSPISGHRSVSWYQQTPGQGLQFLFEYFSETQRNKGNFPGRFSGRQFSNSRSEMNVSTLELGDSALYLCASRTQGIVDNGYTFGSGTRLTVV.

The rearrangement uses TRBV19 and TRBJ1-5; D possibly corresponds to TRBD1 (5 bases). Trimming pared 3 bases from V and 5 bases from J, leaving 11 bases between. CDR1 and CDR2 (germline): LNHDA, SQIVND (reference sequence). The CDR3 length is 14 residues. The CDR3 nucleotides are TGTGCCAGTAGTATTGGCAGGGCCGATCAGCCCCAGCATTTT. Translation gives CASSIGRADQPQHF.

The genes are TRBV27 and TRBJ2-1; 8 nucleotides agree with TRBD2. Germline CDR1 MNHEY, CDR2 SMNVEV (reference sequence). CDR3 size: 17 residues. The junction had 13 bases not matched to a gene; V was cut back by 4 bases and J by 5 bases. In nucleotides, the CDR3 is TGTGCCAGCAGTTATCTTACCGGGACTAGGCGGAACAATGAGCAGTTCTTC. Protein product: CASSYLTGTRRNNEQFF.

The chain is built from TRBV25-1 and TRBJ2-1, with TRBD2 matching over 10 bases. The CDR3 runs 17 residues. J lost 6 bases, V lost 3 bases, and 11 bases had no gene match. CDR1 MGHDK and CDR2 SYGVNS come from the germline V gene. CDR3 coding DNA: TGTGCCAGCAGTGATCCCTCGGGACTAGCGCCTTCCAATGAGCAGTTCTTC. It codes for CASSDPSGLAPSNEQFF.

Relative to its sample, this clone is medium-sized. The V call is TRBV9, the J call TRBJ2-3, with 8 bases lining up with TRBD1. Germline CDR1 reads SGDLS; CDR2 reads YYNGEE. The V and J ends lost 5 bases and 3 bases, in that order; junction bases with no gene match: 11. CDR3 length: 16 residues. The CDR3 loop is CASSEKQGEWTDTQYF. The CDR3 nucleotides are TGTGCCAGCAGTGAAAAACAGGGGGAGTGGACAGATACGCAGTATTTT.

This chain connects TRBV3-1 (or the pseudogene TRBV3-2) to TRBJ2-7, with D unclear. The CDR3 contains 13 residues. V was clipped by 0 bases and J by 6 bases, with 9 bases between them. Germline V gene data show CDR1 as LGHDT and CDR2 as YNNKEL (reference sequence). The CDR3 DNA reads as TGTGCCAGCAGCCAAGACTTTTCGGGCGAGCAGTACTTC. This codes for CASSQDFSGEQYF.